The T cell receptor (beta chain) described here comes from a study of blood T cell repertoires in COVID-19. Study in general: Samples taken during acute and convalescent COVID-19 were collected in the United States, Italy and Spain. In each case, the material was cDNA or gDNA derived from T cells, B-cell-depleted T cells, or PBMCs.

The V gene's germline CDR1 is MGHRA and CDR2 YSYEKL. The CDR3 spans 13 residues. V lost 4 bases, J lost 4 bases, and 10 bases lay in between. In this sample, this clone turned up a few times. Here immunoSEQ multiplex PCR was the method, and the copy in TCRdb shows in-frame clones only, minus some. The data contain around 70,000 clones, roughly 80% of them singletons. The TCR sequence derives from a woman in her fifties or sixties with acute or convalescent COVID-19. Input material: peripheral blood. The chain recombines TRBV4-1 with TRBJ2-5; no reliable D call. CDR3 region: CASSRSRGETQYF. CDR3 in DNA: TGCGCCAGCAGCCGTAGTCGTGGAGAGACCCAGTACTTC.